This T cell receptor beta chain is drawn from a study of CXCR3-negative and CXCR3-positive naive CD8 T cells. Overall study: About 135 million TRB reads in total, about 1.5 +/- 0.3 million per library.

CDR1 MNHEY and CDR2 SVGEGT come from the germline V gene. This CDR3 region has 15 residues. In regard to this clonotype: Antigen unknown.

Libraries were UMI-labeled 5' RACE TRB cDNA. With the 5' RACE reads reprocessed, TCRdb shows one record per CDR3 protein and no DNA. The table lists under 150,000 distinct CDR3 sequences. CD8+ T cell subsets were each sorted in triplicate, 250,000 to 300,000 cells apiece. Study results and limitations: Naive cells with CXCR3 showed TRB CDR3s that were more hydrophobic than those in CXCR3-negative naive cells. Memory CD8+ cells showed much lower diversity, while both naive subsets were comparably high. CXCR3 expression dropped partially after cryopreservation, and most assays relied on fresh PBMCs.

V usage is TRBV6-2 or TRBV6-3 and J usage is TRBJ2-7; no DNA is available, so the TRBD1 call from TCRdb remains unchecked. The sequence was collected from a human donor in good health. Some clones in this sample may be carry-over from other donors' samples. Sequences were obtained from naive CXCR3+ CD8+ T cells from blood. Subset defined: CD45RO-CCR7+CD27+CD95- naive CD8+ T cells expressing CXCR3 (TNR3+). CDR3 in amino acids: CASSYLKGISYEQYF.